This T cell receptor (beta chain) comes out of a study of OX40 agonist ivuxolimab in advanced cancers. Patients had blood sampled at baseline and again on cycle 4 day 1 and cycle 7 day 1. Study results and caveats: At 0.1-3.0 mg/kg, partial responders had clonal expansion among the lowest observed. At 0.1 to 3.0 mg/kg and by week 6, CD4+ and CD8+ T cells in the blood had expanded clonally.

Regarding this clone: Antigen: not known.

Sequencing used immunoSEQ multiplex PCR; TCRdb keeps in-frame clones, though not all of them. This sample has 28,000 or so clones; about 80% occur once, and the top ten carry around 10%. The CDR3 consists of 16 residues. Germline CDR1 and CDR2: LNHDA and SQIVND (reference sequence). V was pared by 2 bases and J by 3 bases, with 17 bases between. This clonotype was sampled from an adult with an advanced solid tumor such as melanoma, head and neck, liver or kidney cancer. The sample here was CD4+ or CD8+ T cells sorted from blood, taken in a trial of the OX40 agonist ivuxolimab. The V call is TRBV19, the J call TRBJ2-7; D is perhaps TRBD1 (6 bases). In DNA form, the CDR3 reads TGTGCCAGTAGTATAATATCGGCAGGGGCTTTCTACGAGCAGTACTTC. Protein sequence: CASSIISAGAFYEQYF. Full variable domain (missing parts from reference TRBV19 and TRBJ2-7): DGGITQSPKYLFRKEGQNVTLSCEQNLNHDAMYWYRQDPGQGLRLIYYSQIVNDFQKGDIAEGYSVSREKKESFPLTVTSAQKNPTAFYLCASSIISAGAFYEQYFGPGTRLTVT.